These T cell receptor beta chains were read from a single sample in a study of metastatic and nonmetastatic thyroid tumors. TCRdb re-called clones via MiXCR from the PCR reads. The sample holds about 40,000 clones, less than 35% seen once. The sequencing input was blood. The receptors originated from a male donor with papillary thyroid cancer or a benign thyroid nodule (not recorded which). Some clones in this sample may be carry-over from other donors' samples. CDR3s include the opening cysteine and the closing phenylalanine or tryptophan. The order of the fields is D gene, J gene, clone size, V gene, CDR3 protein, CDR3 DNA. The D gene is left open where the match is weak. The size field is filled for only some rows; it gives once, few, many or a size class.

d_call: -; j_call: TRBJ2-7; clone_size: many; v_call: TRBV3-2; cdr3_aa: CASSPAGGSRSSYEQYF; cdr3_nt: TGTGCCAGCAGCCCAGCTGGGGGCAGTAGGAGCTCCTACGAGCAGTACTTC
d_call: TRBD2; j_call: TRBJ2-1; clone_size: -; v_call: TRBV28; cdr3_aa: CASCFHTSGSRLNEQFF; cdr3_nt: TGTGCCAGCTGTTTCCACACTAGCGGGAGTCGTCTAAATGAGCAGTTCTTC
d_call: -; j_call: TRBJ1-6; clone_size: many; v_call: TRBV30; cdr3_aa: CAWSAIPHRVGNSPLHF; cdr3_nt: TGTGCCTGGAGTGCGATACCCCACAGGGTCGGAAATTCACCCCTCCACTTT
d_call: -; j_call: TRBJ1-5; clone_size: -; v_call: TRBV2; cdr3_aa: CSSSELTSTDNQPQHF; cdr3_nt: TGTTCCAGCAGTGAATTGACATCCACCGACAATCAGCCCCAGCATTTT
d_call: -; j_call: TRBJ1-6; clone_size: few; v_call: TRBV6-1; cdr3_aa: CASSPAYNSPLHF; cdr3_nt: TGTGCCAGCAGTCCCGCCTATAATTCACCCCTCCACTTT
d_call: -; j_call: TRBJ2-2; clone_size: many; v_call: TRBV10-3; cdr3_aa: CAISDGLAGFDGELFF; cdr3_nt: TGTGCCATCAGTGATGGGCTAGCAGGTTTTGACGGGGAGCTGTTTTTT
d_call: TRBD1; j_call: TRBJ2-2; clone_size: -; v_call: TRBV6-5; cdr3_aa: CASTSSGTGVWTRELFF; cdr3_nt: TGTGCCAGCACCTCCTCGGGTACAGGGGTTTGGACCAGGGAGCTGTTTTTT
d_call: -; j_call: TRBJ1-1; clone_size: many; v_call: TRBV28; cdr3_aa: CASSLNRDTEAFF; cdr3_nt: TGTGCCAGCAGCCTGAACAGGGACACTGAAGCTTTCTTT
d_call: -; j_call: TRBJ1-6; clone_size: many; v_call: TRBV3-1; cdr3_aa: CASSQEAGSPLHF; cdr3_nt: TGTGCCAGCAGCCAAGAGGCTGGATCACCCCTCCACTTT
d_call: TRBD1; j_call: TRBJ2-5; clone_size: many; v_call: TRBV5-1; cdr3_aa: CASSLSGQVETQYF; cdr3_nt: TGCGCCAGCAGCTTGAGTGGACAGGTAGAGACCCAGTACTTC
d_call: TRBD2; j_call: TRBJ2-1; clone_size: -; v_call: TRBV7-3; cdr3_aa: CASSSGTSEQFF; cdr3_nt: TGTGCCAGCAGCTCAGGGACTAGCGAGCAGTTCTTC
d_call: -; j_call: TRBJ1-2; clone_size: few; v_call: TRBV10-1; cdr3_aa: CASNGDSNYGYTF; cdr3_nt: TGCGCCAGCAACGGAGACAGTAACTATGGCTACACCTTC